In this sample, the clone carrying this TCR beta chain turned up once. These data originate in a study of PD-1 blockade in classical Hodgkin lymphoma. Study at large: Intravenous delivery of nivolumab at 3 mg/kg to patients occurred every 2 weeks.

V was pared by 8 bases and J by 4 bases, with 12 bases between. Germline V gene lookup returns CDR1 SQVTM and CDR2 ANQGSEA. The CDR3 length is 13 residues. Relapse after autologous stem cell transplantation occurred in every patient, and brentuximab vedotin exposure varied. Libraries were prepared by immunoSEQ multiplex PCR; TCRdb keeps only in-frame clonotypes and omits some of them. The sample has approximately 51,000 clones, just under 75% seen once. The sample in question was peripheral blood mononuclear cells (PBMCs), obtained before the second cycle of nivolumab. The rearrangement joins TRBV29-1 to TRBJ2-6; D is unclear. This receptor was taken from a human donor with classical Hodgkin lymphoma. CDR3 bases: TGCAGCACAACGACGCTCGGGGCCAACGTCCTGACTTTC. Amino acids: CSTTTLGANVLTF.